This T cell receptor (beta chain) was captured in a study of blood T cell repertoires in COVID-19. In the original analysis: The authors estimated nucleated cell counts from reference gene primer amplification. Measured with immunoSEQ multiplex PCR; TCRdb has only the in-frame clones, and not every one. Clone size and V and J calls were adopted from that table, with D and trimming inferred from the DNA. Among 300,000 to 400,000 clones, roughly nine tenths were seen once, and the ten largest hold 2.6%. Across 24 US areas, participants ranged in age from roughly 18 to 89 years. Cohort allocation depended upon clinical history that participants reported. CDR1 is SEHNR, CDR2 FQNEAQ, per germline (reference sequence). The V gene lost 5 bases and the J gene lost 8 bases, with 15 bases spanning the gap. The CDR3 is 13 residues long.

The sequenced sample consisted of PBMCs or T cells enriched from blood (not recorded which). V and J are TRBV7-9 and TRBJ1-2; no clear D. The TCR comes from a man in his sixties who had recovered from COVID-19. CDR3 protein: CASSNSISPGYTF. The CDR3 DNA reads TGTGCCAGCAGCAACTCCATCTCGCCGGGCTACACCTTC.